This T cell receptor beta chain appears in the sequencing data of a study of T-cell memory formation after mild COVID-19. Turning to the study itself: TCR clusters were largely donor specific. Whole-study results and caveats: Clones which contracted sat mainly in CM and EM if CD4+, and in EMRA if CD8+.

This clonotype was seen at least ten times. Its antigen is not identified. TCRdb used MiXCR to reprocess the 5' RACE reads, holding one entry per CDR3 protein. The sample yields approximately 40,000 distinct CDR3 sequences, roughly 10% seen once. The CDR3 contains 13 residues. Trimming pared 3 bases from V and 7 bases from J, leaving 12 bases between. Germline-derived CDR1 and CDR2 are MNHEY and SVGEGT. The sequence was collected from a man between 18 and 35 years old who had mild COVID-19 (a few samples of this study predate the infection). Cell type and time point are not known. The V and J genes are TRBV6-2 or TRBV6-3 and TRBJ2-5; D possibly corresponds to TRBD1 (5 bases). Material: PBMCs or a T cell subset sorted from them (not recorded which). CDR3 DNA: TGTGCCAGCAGTTATTCCAGGGTATGGACCCAGTACTTC. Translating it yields CASSYSRVWTQYF.